The 18 T cell receptor beta chains below all came from one sample that was sequenced in a study of control samples from healthy donors and cancer patients. Measured with immunoSEQ multiplex PCR; TCRdb has only the in-frame clones, and not every one. The data contain about 21,000 clones, around 84% of them seen just once; the ten biggest clones take up approximately 25%. Sequenced: PBMCs. Receptors originate from a man in his 60s with colorectal cancer.

This sequence joins TRBV27 and TRBJ1-1; 8 bases agree with TRBD1. Germline V gives CDR1 MNHEY, CDR2 SMNVEV (reference sequence). CDR3 length: 15 amino acids. V gave up 1 base and J gave up 11 bases; unmatched junction bases: 12. In DNA, the CDR3 is TGTGCCAGCAGTTTATTTCTGACAGGGGCTGATATGGCTTTCTTT. This codes for CASSLFLTGADMAFF.

This chain connects TRBV7-2 to TRBJ1-1, with TRBD1 as a possible D gene (5 bases). Germline V gene data show CDR1 as SGHTA and CDR2 as FQGNSA. Trimming stripped 8 bases from V and 0 bases from J, with 22 bases between. CDR3 length equals 17 residues. The CDR3 reads CASQPLSWGRLNTEAFF. In nucleotides, the CDR3 is TGTGCCAGCCAACCACTCTCCTGGGGCAGATTGAACACTGAAGCTTTCTTT.

The chain links TRBV9 to TRBJ2-7, with D unresolved. The ends were cut back, 0 bases at V and 0 bases at J, with 7 bases in the middle. The CDR3 runs to 14 residues. Looked up from germline, CDR1 is SGDLS and CDR2 is YYNGEE. The CDR3 bases are TGTGCCAGCAGCGTAGGCGCCAACTCCTACGAGCAGTACTTC. Encoded protein: CASSVGANSYEQYF.

This chain links TRBV3-1 (or the pseudogene TRBV3-2) with TRBJ1-5; the D gene is possibly TRBD1 (5 bases). Looked up from germline, CDR1 is LGHDT and CDR2 is YNNKEL (reference sequence). V lost 1 base to trimming and J lost 11 bases, with 12 bases between them. The CDR3 runs 13 residues. The CDR3 nucleotides are TGTGCCAGCAGCCAAGGCCGGGACGGGGCCCAGCATTTT. This encodes CASSQGRDGAQHF.

The genes are TRBV10-1 and TRBJ1-5, with D uncertain. Germline CDR1 and CDR2: WNHNN and SYGVQD (reference sequence). Trimming took 3 bases from V and 10 from J, leaving 10 bases between them. The CDR3 consists of 12 residues. CDR3 protein: CASSDSGKPQHF. The CDR3 DNA reads as TGCGCCAGCAGTGATTCTGGTAAACCCCAGCATTTT.

The chain has TRBV2 and TRBJ1-5; D gene ambiguous. The V gene lost 6 bases and the J gene lost 0 bases, with 9 bases spanning the gap. Germline values: CDR1 SNHLY, CDR2 FYNNEI. This CDR3 is built from 14 residues. CDR3 in amino acids: CASRDDNSNQPQHF. CDR3 nucleotides: TGTGCCAGCAGGGACGATAATAGCAATCAGCCCCAGCATTTT.

The V and J genes are TRBV5-1 and TRBJ2-2; 12 bases map to TRBD2. The CDR3 extends over 17 amino acids. Per the germline V gene, CDR1 is SGHRS and CDR2 is YFSETQ. J was trimmed by 1 base and V by 1 base; bases with no gene match: 2. CDR3 nucleotides: TGCGCCAGCAGCTTGACACTAGCGGGGGGGAACACCGGGGAGCTGTTTTTT. Translation: CASSLTLAGGNTGELFF. Filled out from reference TRBV5-1 and TRBJ2-2, the complete variable domain reads KAGVTQTPRYLIKTRGQQVTLSCSPISGHRSVSWYQQTPGQGLQFLFEYFSETQRNKGNFPGRFSGRQFSNSRSEMNVSTLELGDSALYLCASSLTLAGGNTGELFFGEGSRLTVL.

The chain uses TRBV15 and TRBJ2-1; 11 nucleotides match TRBD2. J was trimmed by 3 bases and V by 6 bases; bases with no gene match: 4. This CDR3 is built from 15 residues. In germline, CDR1 is LNHNV, CDR2 YYDKDF (reference sequence). The DNA of the CDR3 is TGTGCCACCAGGATCACTAGCGGGAGCTACAATGAGCAGTTCTTC. Protein: CATRITSGSYNEQFF.

The chain employs TRBV5-1 and TRBJ2-1; 11 bases line up with TRBD2. The CDR3 runs to 15 residues. Germline V gives CDR1 SGHRS, CDR2 YFSETQ. The J segment lost 4 bases and the V segment lost 4 bases, leaving 4 bases of the junction unmatched. The CDR3 here is CASSRGLAVYNEQFF. DNA of the CDR3: TGCGCCAGCAGCCGGGGACTAGCGGTGTACAATGAGCAGTTCTTC.

This clone came up once. V is TRBV7-2 and J is TRBJ1-6; tentative D call: TRBD1 (5 bases). The ends were cut back, 6 bases at V and 0 bases at J, with 9 bases in the middle. CDR1 and CDR2 (germline): SGHTA, FQGNSA. The CDR3 spans 15 residues. CDR3 residues: CASRKGSSYNSPLHF. Written as DNA, the CDR3 is TGTGCCAGCAGAAAGGGGAGCTCCTATAATTCACCCCTCCACTTT.

This chain's CDR3 is CASSLDRVGQPQHF. CDR3 DNA sequence: TGTGCCAGCAGCTTAGACAGGGTGGGTCAGCCCCAGCATTTT. The chain recombines TRBV11-2 with TRBJ1-5; weak D call: TRBD1 (5 bases). V lost 0 bases to trimming and J lost 6 bases, with 9 bases between them. The CDR3 has 14 amino acids. CDR1 is SGHAT, CDR2 FQNNGV, per germline.

This chain joins TRBV6-5 and TRBJ1-4; a weak D match, TRBD1 (6 bases). This CDR3 contains 14 residues. Germline V gene data show CDR1 as MNHEY and CDR2 as SVGAGI. Trimming pared 5 bases from V and 2 bases from J, leaving 9 bases between. The DNA for the CDR3 is TGTGCCAGCAGTACAGGGTCGACTAATGAAAAACTGTTTTTT. Translating gives CASSTGSTNEKLFF.

This chain joins TRBV10-3 and TRBJ1-6, with 9 positions matching TRBD1. The CDR3 has 14 residues. The germline CDR1 and CDR2 sequences are ENHRY and SYGVKD. With 6 bases clipped from V and 9 bases from J, the junction kept 6 bases outside the gene matches. CDR3 sequence reads: CAISPGTGSSPLHF. In DNA form, the CDR3 reads TGTGCCATCAGCCCCGGGACAGGGAGTTCACCCCTCCACTTT.

The CDR3 reads CASSLVQDSYNEQFF. The CDR3 coding sequence is TGTGCCAGCAGCTTGGTTCAGGATTCCTACAATGAGCAGTTCTTC. The chain combines TRBV7-6 with TRBJ2-1; D not certain. The CDR3 is 15 amino acids. Germline V CDR1 and CDR2: SGHVS, FNYEAQ. The V and J ends lost 3 bases and 1 base respectively, with 10 bases between them.

This rearrangement joins TRBV19 to TRBJ1-2; 7 bases line up with TRBD1. Germline loops: CDR1 LNHDA, CDR2 SQIVND (reference sequence). The ends lost 4 bases at V and 3 bases at J; junction bases unmatched: 8. There are 15 residues in the CDR3. The CDR3 sequence is CASSTTGPGDYGYTF. For the CDR3, the DNA is TGTGCCAGTAGTACGACAGGGCCTGGGGACTATGGCTACACCTTC. Full variable domain (missing parts from reference TRBV19 and TRBJ1-2): DGGITQSPKYLFRKEGQNVTLSCEQNLNHDAMYWYRQDPGQGLRLIYYSQIVNDFQKGDIAEGYSVSREKKESFPLTVTSAQKNPTAFYLCASSTTGPGDYGYTFGSGTRLTVV.

The rearrangement links TRBV4-1 to TRBJ1-3; 9 positions match TRBD1. The length of the CDR3 is 16 residues. The germline gives CDR1 MGHRA, CDR2 YSYEKL. V was clipped by 1 base and J by 3 bases; unmatched bases: 4. CDR3 bases: TGCGCCAGCAGCCAAGCGCGGGGACAGGGTGGAAACACCATATATTTT. Its translation is CASSQARGQGGNTIYF.

This clone was seen only a few times. V gene TRBV10-2 combines with J gene TRBJ1-6; no definite D call. Germline V gene data show CDR1 as WSHSY and CDR2 as SAAADI. Trimming took off 10 bases at V and 7 bases at J, with 11 bases between the two ends. The CDR3 spans 12 residues. CDR3 sequence reads: CATLERNSPLHF. Here the CDR3 DNA reads TGCGCCACCCTCGAGAGGAATTCACCCCTCCACTTT.

The rearrangement uses TRBV7-2 and TRBJ1-4; 8 bases agree with TRBD1. V was pared by 8 bases and J by 7 bases, with 9 bases of the junction left unmatched. Germline values: CDR1 SGHTA, CDR2 FQGNSA. CDR3 length: 14 amino acids. The CDR3 DNA sequence: TGTGCCAGCTCCCAGGACAGGGACAGTGAAAAACTGTTTTTT. As protein: CASSQDRDSEKLFF.